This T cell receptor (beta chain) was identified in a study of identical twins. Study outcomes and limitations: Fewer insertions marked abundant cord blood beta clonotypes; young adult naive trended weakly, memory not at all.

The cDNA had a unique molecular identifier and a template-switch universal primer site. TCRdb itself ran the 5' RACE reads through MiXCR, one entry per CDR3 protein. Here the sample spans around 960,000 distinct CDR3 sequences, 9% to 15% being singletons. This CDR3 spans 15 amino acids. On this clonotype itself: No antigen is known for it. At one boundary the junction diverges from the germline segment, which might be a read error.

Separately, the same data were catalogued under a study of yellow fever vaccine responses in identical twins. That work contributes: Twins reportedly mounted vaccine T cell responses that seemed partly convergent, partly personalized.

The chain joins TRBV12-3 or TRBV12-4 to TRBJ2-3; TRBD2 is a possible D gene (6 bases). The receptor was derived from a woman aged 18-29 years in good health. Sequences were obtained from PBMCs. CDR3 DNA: TGTGACAGCAGTTTCAGGCAGCTAGCGAGAGATACGCAGTATTTT. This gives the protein CDSSFRQLARDTQYF.